This entry features one TCR beta chain sequence. The antigen remains undetermined. Built from TCR beta cDNA, the libraries had unique molecular identifiers in them. TCRdb re-derived calls from the PCR reads in MiXCR, one entry per CDR3 protein. The table lists 750,000 to 950,000 distinct CDR3 sequences, about 50% of them singletons. This entry comes from a study of post-analysis software for immune sequencing data. Background on the study: Disease trajectories encompassed relapsing-remitting, secondary progressive and progressive-relapsing multiple sclerosis. Study-wide points: Strong co-clustering by F measure was evident for samples that had been prepared in the same batch. Controls showed significantly higher normalized Chao1 diversity than did multiple sclerosis patients.

The origin of this receptor is a girl aged 5 to 17 with multiple sclerosis. Sequencing used blood.

The CDR3 loop is CAITDGNTEAFF. The CDR3 DNA follows: TGTGCCATCACCGACGGGAACACTGAAGCTTTCTTT. The chain has TRBV10-3 and TRBJ1-1; no definite D call. V was shortened by 7 bases and J by 1 base, with 7 bases between the two germline ends. The germline CDR1 and CDR2 sequences are ENHRY and SYGVKD. This CDR3 has 12 residues.